The 2 T cell receptor beta chains listed next were all sequenced from one sample in a study of blood T cell repertoires in COVID-19. Data came from immunoSEQ multiplex PCR; TCRdb stores just in-frame clones and leaves some out. In the table there are fewer than 75,000 clones, approximately 75% of which are singletons. The sequencing sample was made of peripheral blood. The source is a woman aged 55-70 years with acute or convalescent COVID-19.

Regarding this clone: Its ends do not fully match the called genes, so a read error is possible. This chain uses TRBV7-2 with TRBJ2-4, with TRBD2 matching 13 bases. The CDR3 length is 13 residues. Germline CDR1 and CDR2: SGHTA and FQGNSA. CDR3 sequence reads: CASSATRTSGSFF. The CDR3 DNA follows: TGTGCCAGCAGCGCCACAAGGACTAGCGGGAGTTTCTTC.

The J gene is TRBJ1-2, the V gene TRBV2, with D unclear. Deletions cut 3 bases from V and 6 bases from J, with 20 bases between. This CDR3 comprises 16 residues. In germline, CDR1 is SNHLY, CDR2 FYNNEI. The CDR3 DNA sequence: TGTGCCAGCAGTGACAGACTACCCCCTAATGGGAATGGCTACACCTTC. Its translation is CASSDRLPPNGNGYTF.